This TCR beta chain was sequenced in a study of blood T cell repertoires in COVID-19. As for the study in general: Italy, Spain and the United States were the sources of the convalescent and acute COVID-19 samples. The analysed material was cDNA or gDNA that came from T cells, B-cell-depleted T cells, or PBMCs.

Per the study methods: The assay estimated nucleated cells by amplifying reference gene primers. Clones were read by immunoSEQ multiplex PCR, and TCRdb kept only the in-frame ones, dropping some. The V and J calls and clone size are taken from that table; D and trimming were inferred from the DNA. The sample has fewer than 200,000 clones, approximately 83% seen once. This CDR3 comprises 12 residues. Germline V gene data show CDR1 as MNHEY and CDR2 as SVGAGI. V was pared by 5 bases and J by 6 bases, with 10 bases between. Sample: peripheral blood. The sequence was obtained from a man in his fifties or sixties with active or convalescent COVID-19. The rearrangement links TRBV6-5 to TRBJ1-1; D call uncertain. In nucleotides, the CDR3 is TGTGCCAGCAGTCGACTAAGGTCTGAAGCTTTCTTT. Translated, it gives CASSRLRSEAFF.